The 10 T cell receptor beta chains below all came from one sample that was sequenced in a study of CXCR3-negative and CXCR3-positive naive CD8 T cells. UMI-labeled TRB cDNA libraries were prepared by 5' RACE. TCRdb reanalyzed the 5' RACE reads, giving one entry per CDR3 protein sequence and no DNA. The sample table sets out approximately 100,000 distinct CDR3 sequences. Whole-study results and caveats: CXCR3-negative naive cells had less hydrophobic TRB CDR3s than did CXCR3-positive naive cells.

Their cognate antigens are unknown. The sample comprised naive CXCR3+ CD8+ T cells from blood. Subset here: CD45RO-CCR7+CD27+CD95- naive CD8+ T cells expressing CXCR3 (TNR3+). The source of these receptors is a human donor in good health. Some clones in this sample may be carry-over from other donors' samples.

The chain employs TRBV29-1 and TRBJ2-1; the TCRdb D gene call, TRBD2, has no DNA to confirm it. CDR1 is SQVTM, CDR2 ANQGSEA, per germline. CDR3 length: 13 amino acids. The CDR3 sequence is CRVDTTTYNEQFF.

CDR3 sequence: CATSRGRLAGSQETQYF. The chain links TRBV15 to TRBJ2-5; TCRdb lists TRBD2, though no DNA is available to test this call. There are 17 residues in the CDR3. Germline V gives CDR1 LNHNV, CDR2 YYDKDF (reference sequence). Looking up the rest from reference TRBV15 and TRBJ2-5 gives the full variable domain: DAMVIQNPRYQVTQFGKPVTLSCSQTLNHNVMYWYQQKSSQAPKLLFHYYDKDFNNEADTPDNFQSRRPNTSFCFLDIRSPGLGDTAMYLCATSRGRLAGSQETQYFGPGTRLLVL.

This sequence joins TRBV7-9 and TRBJ2-6. This CDR3 is built from 15 residues. The germline V gene has CDR1 SEHNR and CDR2 FQNEAQ (reference sequence). The CDR3 reads CASSFPDSGANVLTF.

The genes are TRBV6-6 and TRBJ2-7. Germline CDR1 reads MNHNY; CDR2 reads SVGAGI (reference sequence). The CDR3 runs to 13 residues. This CDR3 is CASSPSGYYEQYF.

The chain has TRBV28 and TRBJ2-3; as DNA is missing, the TRBD1 call by TCRdb cannot be tested. The CDR3 contains 17 residues. Germline assignment: CDR1 MDHEN and CDR2 SYDVKM. The chain's CDR3 is CASSSGTGGFGSDTQYF.

The rearrangement joins TRBV29-1 to TRBJ2-3; TCRdb returns TRBD2, unconfirmable since there is no DNA. Germline CDR1 is SQVTM and CDR2 is ANQGSEA. The CDR3 consists of 17 residues. CDR3 loop: CSVEGSSSRTSTDTQYF.

V gene TRBV10-2 combines with J gene TRBJ2-5; TCRdb's D call of TRBD1 is untestable without DNA. The V gene's germline CDR1 is WSHSY and CDR2 SAAADI. The CDR3 runs 13 residues. CDR3 amino acids: CASSDRGVETQYF.

The chain recombines TRBV12-3 or TRBV12-4 with TRBJ2-7; TCRdb returns TRBD2, unconfirmable since there is no DNA. The CDR3 is 12 residues long. The CDR3 reads CASGRREDEQYF.

The rearrangement joins TRBV29-1 to TRBJ2-7; TCRdb indicates TRBD2, and absent DNA this call remains unverified. Germline-derived CDR1 and CDR2 are SQVTM and ANQGSEA. The CDR3 covers 13 residues. The chain's CDR3 is CSVETGALFEQYF.

This chain connects TRBV7-2 to TRBJ1-2; TCRdb's D call, TRBD1, is unchecked because there is no DNA. Germline CDR1 is SGHTA and CDR2 is FQGNSA. The CDR3 loop spans 11 amino acids. This CDR3 is CAGQGAPGYTF.